Listed below are T cell receptor beta chains from one sample, sequenced in a study of T-cell reconstitution after alpha-beta-depleted transplantation in children. One entry per CDR3 protein results from TCRdb running MiXCR on the PCR reads. This table holds around 490,000 distinct CDR3 sequences, over 10% found once. This specimen was PBMCs, mostly from graft donor cells, taken 180 days after TCRalphabeta/CD19-depleted stem cell transplant. The receptor source for this set is a female patient aged 2-15 years who had a stem cell transplant for aplastic anemia, so the T cells may come from the graft donor. Both conserved end residues are part of each CDR3. The D gene is left open where the match is weak. Some rows have no size entry. The others give once, few or many, or a class for an expanded clone.

j_call: TRBJ2-1
d_call: .
v_call: TRBV7-2
clone_size: few
cdr3_aa: CASRRHSRADEQFF
cdr3_nt: TGTGCCAGCAGGCGCCACAGCCGGGCCGATGAGCAGTTCTTC

j_call: TRBJ2-1
d_call: TRBD1
v_call: TRBV5-1
clone_size: .
cdr3_aa: CASRGTGSKQFF
cdr3_nt: TGCGCCAGCAGGGGGACAGGGTCCAAGCAGTTCTTC

j_call: TRBJ2-5
d_call: TRBD1
v_call: TRBV11-2
clone_size: few
cdr3_aa: CASSPEYLYRGTQETQYF
cdr3_nt: TGTGCCAGCAGCCCCGAGTACCTATACAGGGGCACCCAAGAGACCCAGTACTTC

j_call: TRBJ1-4
d_call: .
v_call: TRBV6-5
clone_size: few
cdr3_aa: CASSYLEGPREKLFF
cdr3_nt: TGTGCCAGCAGTTACCTGGAGGGGCCCAGAGAAAAACTGTTTTTT

j_call: TRBJ2-3
d_call: TRBD2
v_call: TRBV5-1
clone_size: .
cdr3_aa: CASSPGLAGERQYF
cdr3_nt: TGCGCCAGCAGCCCGGGACTAGCGGGAGAGAGGCAGTATTTT

j_call: TRBJ1-2
d_call: TRBD1
v_call: TRBV7-9
clone_size: .
cdr3_aa: CASSLMGTGASGNGYTF
cdr3_nt: TGTGCCAGCAGCTTAATGGGGACAGGGGCTTCGGGCAATGGCTACACCTTC

j_call: TRBJ2-1
d_call: TRBD2
v_call: TRBV15
clone_size: .
cdr3_aa: CATSRDLGLADYNEQFF
cdr3_nt: TGTGCCACCAGCAGAGATCTGGGACTAGCGGACTACAATGAGCAGTTCTTC

j_call: TRBJ2-1
d_call: TRBD2
v_call: TRBV20-1
clone_size: few
cdr3_aa: CSSKLAGGVNEQFF
cdr3_nt: TGCAGCTCAAAACTAGCGGGAGGGGTAAATGAGCAGTTCTTC

j_call: TRBJ2-1
d_call: TRBD2
v_call: TRBV12-3/TRBV12-4
clone_size: few
cdr3_aa: CASRGTMAPSDEQFF
cdr3_nt: TGTGCCAGCAGGGGGACTATGGCGCCATCGGATGAGCAGTTCTTC

j_call: TRBJ1-5
d_call: .
v_call: TRBV24-1
clone_size: many
cdr3_aa: CATSDSGGWQPQHF
cdr3_nt: TGTGCCACCAGTGATTCAGGAGGGTGGCAGCCCCAGCATTTT

j_call: TRBJ2-5
d_call: TRBD2
v_call: TRBV5-1
clone_size: .
cdr3_aa: CASSLAAGAETQYF
cdr3_nt: TGCGCCAGCAGCTTGGCAGCGGGAGCAGAGACCCAGTACTTC

j_call: TRBJ2-2
d_call: .
v_call: TRBV15
clone_size: many
cdr3_aa: CATSRDLAQSGELFF
cdr3_nt: TGTGCCACCAGCAGAGATCTCGCCCAATCCGGGGAGCTGTTTTTT

j_call: TRBJ2-3
d_call: TRBD2
v_call: TRBV7-6
clone_size: few
cdr3_aa: CASSWTSGRAIDTQYF
cdr3_nt: TGTGCCAGCAGCTGGACTAGCGGGAGGGCCATAGATACGCAGTATTTT

j_call: TRBJ2-7
d_call: .
v_call: TRBV2
clone_size: .
cdr3_aa: CASSESSKSGEQYF
cdr3_nt: TGTGCCAGCAGTGAAAGCTCAAAGAGCGGGGAGCAGTACTTC

j_call: TRBJ2-1
d_call: TRBD2
v_call: TRBV6-4
clone_size: few
cdr3_aa: CASSDFASGYNEQFF
cdr3_nt: TGTGCCAGCAGTGACTTCGCTAGCGGCTACAATGAGCAGTTCTTC

j_call: TRBJ1-1
d_call: TRBD1
v_call: TRBV5-1
clone_size: .
cdr3_aa: CASSWGGGTANTEAFF
cdr3_nt: TGCGCCAGCAGCTGGGGGGGAGGGACAGCGAACACTGAAGCTTTCTTT

j_call: TRBJ2-1
d_call: TRBD2
v_call: TRBV29-1
clone_size: few
cdr3_aa: CSVEANGRAANEQFF
cdr3_nt: TGCAGCGTTGAGGCGAACGGGAGGGCCGCAAATGAGCAGTTCTTC

j_call: TRBJ1-6
d_call: .
v_call: TRBV18
clone_size: few
cdr3_aa: CASSPGQARALHF
cdr3_nt: TGTGCCAGCTCACCAGGACAAGCCAGGGCCCTCCACTTT

j_call: TRBJ2-1
d_call: .
v_call: TRBV29-1
clone_size: many
cdr3_aa: CSVWYPSNGPGRSYNEQFF
cdr3_nt: TGCAGCGTCTGGTATCCTAGCAATGGGCCGGGAAGGTCCTACAATGAGCAGTTCTTC

j_call: TRBJ2-5
d_call: TRBD1
v_call: TRBV2
clone_size: few
cdr3_aa: CASSEAGQGFRETQYF
cdr3_nt: TGTGCCAGCAGTGAAGCGGGACAGGGTTTCCGTGAGACCCAGTACTTC

j_call: TRBJ2-1
d_call: .
v_call: TRBV12-3/TRBV12-4
clone_size: .
cdr3_aa: CASSRHGGTNNNEQFF
cdr3_nt: TGTGCCAGCAGCCGCCATGGGGGGACAAATAACAATGAGCAGTTCTTC

j_call: TRBJ2-1
d_call: TRBD2
v_call: TRBV9
clone_size: .
cdr3_aa: CASSVGPLAGANREQFF
cdr3_nt: TGTGCCAGCAGCGTAGGGCCTCTAGCGGGAGCGAACAGGGAGCAGTTCTTC

j_call: TRBJ1-1
d_call: .
v_call: TRBV5-5
clone_size: .
cdr3_aa: CASSWEVSEAFF
cdr3_nt: TGTGCCAGCAGCTGGGAGGTTAGTGAAGCTTTCTTT

j_call: TRBJ2-1
d_call: .
v_call: TRBV20-1
clone_size: many
cdr3_aa: CSARDRPRGNEQFF
cdr3_nt: TGCAGTGCTAGAGACCGCCCCAGGGGCAATGAGCAGTTCTTC

j_call: TRBJ1-6
d_call: .
v_call: TRBV7-9
clone_size: .
cdr3_aa: CASSRTREDSPLHF
cdr3_nt: TGTGCCAGCAGCAGGACAAGGGAAGATTCACCCCTCCACTTT

j_call: TRBJ2-5
d_call: TRBD1
v_call: TRBV12-3/TRBV12-4
clone_size: .
cdr3_aa: CASSLGTGLQETQYF
cdr3_nt: TGTGCCAGCAGTTTGGGGACAGGGCTACAAGAGACCCAGTACTTC

j_call: TRBJ2-1
d_call: TRBD2
v_call: TRBV11-1
clone_size: few
cdr3_aa: CASSRTSPSGSSYNEQFF
cdr3_nt: TGTGCCAGCAGCCGTACATCACCTAGCGGGAGTTCCTACAATGAGCAGTTCTTC

j_call: TRBJ1-2
d_call: TRBD1
v_call: TRBV9
clone_size: .
cdr3_aa: CASRDRGSYGYTF
cdr3_nt: TGTGCCAGCAGAGACAGGGGTAGCTATGGCTACACCTTC

j_call: TRBJ2-3
d_call: .
v_call: TRBV29-1
clone_size: many
cdr3_aa: CSVPGPPLDTQYF
cdr3_nt: TGCAGCGTCCCCGGACCCCCTTTGGATACGCAGTATTTT

j_call: TRBJ2-1
d_call: TRBD2
v_call: TRBV6-2/TRBV6-3
clone_size: few
cdr3_aa: CASSSKREGLGEQFF
cdr3_nt: TGTGCCAGCAGTTCCAAGCGGGAGGGCCTAGGTGAGCAGTTCTTC